This T cell receptor (beta chain) derives from a study of prognosis after radiotherapy for stage I lung cancer. Study-level points and caveats: Following stereotactic body radiation therapy, patients who went on to develop distant metastases had lower Shannon entropy.

Amplification of the TCR beta CDR3 (from genomic DNA) was done by two-round multiplex PCR. The first round of PCR was done with primers that matched each TRBV and TRBJ gene. TCRdb independently ran MiXCR on the multiplex PCR reads; one entry per CDR3 protein. The data contain 13,000 to 15,000 distinct CDR3 sequences, about 50% of them singletons. Turning to this clonotype: The target antigen is unknown.

Deletions cut 3 bases from V and 5 bases from J, with 18 bases between. Per germline, CDR1 MNHGY and CDR2 SVAAGI. The CDR3 covers 16 residues. Sequenced here: PBMCs, sampled before or after stereotactic body radiation therapy (not recorded which). The V call is TRBV6-9, the J call TRBJ2-3; tentatively, D is TRBD2 (6 bases). The TCR was taken from a donor over 45 with non-small cell lung cancer. The CDR3 reads CASSYSKEGIKDTQYF. The DNA of the CDR3 is TGTGCCAGCAGTTACTCGAAGGAGGGAATCAAAGATACGCAGTATTTT.